These T cell receptor beta chains were read from a single sample in a study of blood T cells in healthy people across ages. TCRdb re-derived calls from the 5' RACE reads in MiXCR, one entry per CDR3 protein. The sample consists of over 1,500,000 distinct CDR3 sequences, 49% of them appearing once. Sequenced material: blood. The receptors shown here come from a woman aged 40 to 55 in good health. The CDR3 runs from the conserved cysteine through the conserved F or W. Each record gives: D gene, clone size, V gene, J gene, CDR3 length, CDR3 DNA, CDR3 protein. D genes are given only for firm matches. Size values are once, few and many counts, or a class for expanded clones, and some rows have none.

d_gene: NA
abundance: NA
v_gene: TRBV2
j_gene: TRBJ2-7
len: 14
CDR3nt: TGTGCCAGGAAAAGACCGGGGGCAGCCTACGAGCAGTACTTC
CDR3aa: CARKRPGAAYEQYF

d_gene: NA
abundance: NA
v_gene: TRBV20-1
j_gene: TRBJ1-5
len: 13
CDR3nt: TGCAGTGCTCTCGGCCATAGCAATCAGCCCCAGCATTTT
CDR3aa: CSALGHSNQPQHF

d_gene: TRBD1
abundance: few
v_gene: TRBV4-2
j_gene: TRBJ2-1
len: 15
CDR3nt: TGTGCCAGCAGCCAAGAAAGAGACAGGGGGAATGAGCAGTTCTTC
CDR3aa: CASSQERDRGNEQFF

d_gene: NA
abundance: NA
v_gene: TRBV5-5
j_gene: TRBJ1-5
len: 15
CDR3nt: TGTGCCAGCAGCTTATCAGAATACAGCAATCGGCCCCAGCATTTT
CDR3aa: CASSLSEYSNRPQHF

d_gene: TRBD1
abundance: NA
v_gene: TRBV20-1
j_gene: TRBJ2-1
len: 16
CDR3nt: TGCAGTGCTAGCGCCTCCGGGACAGGGGCTCGCAATGAGCAGTTCTTC
CDR3aa: CSASASGTGARNEQFF

d_gene: TRBD2
abundance: NA
v_gene: TRBV20-1
j_gene: TRBJ2-5
len: 14
CDR3nt: TGCAGTGCTATCCTTGGGGGGGGGCAAGAGACCCAGTACTTC
CDR3aa: CSAILGGGQETQYF

d_gene: TRBD1
abundance: NA
v_gene: TRBV7-2
j_gene: TRBJ2-1
len: 14
CDR3nt: TGTGCCAGCAGCTTGTGGACAGGGAGCAATGAGCAGTTCTTC
CDR3aa: CASSLWTGSNEQFF

d_gene: NA
abundance: NA
v_gene: TRBV20-1
j_gene: TRBJ2-3
len: 15
CDR3nt: TGCAGTGCTCCTACCTCGTTGACGGGCACAGATACGCAGTATTTT
CDR3aa: CSAPTSLTGTDTQYF

d_gene: NA
abundance: few
v_gene: TRBV20-1
j_gene: TRBJ2-3
len: 13
CDR3nt: TGCAGTGCTAAGTATGGAGGATCCGTTACGCAGTATTTT
CDR3aa: CSAKYGGSVTQYF

d_gene: NA
abundance: NA
v_gene: TRBV21-1
j_gene: TRBJ1-5
len: 16
CDR3nt: TGTGCCAGCAGCAAAGAGGGGGGCCCGCTTAGTCCGCCCCAGCATTTT
CDR3aa: CASSKEGGPLSPPQHF

d_gene: NA
abundance: NA
v_gene: TRBV2
j_gene: TRBJ2-1
len: 11
CDR3nt: TGTGCCAGCAGTGGGGGGTGGGAGCAGTTCTTC
CDR3aa: CASSGGWEQFF

d_gene: NA
abundance: NA
v_gene: TRBV5-1
j_gene: TRBJ2-5
len: 16
CDR3nt: TGCGCCAGCAGCGCCAATCCCCAGGGCCTGGGGGAGACCCAGTACTTC
CDR3aa: CASSANPQGLGETQYF

d_gene: NA
abundance: few
v_gene: TRBV20-1
j_gene: TRBJ2-5
len: 11
CDR3nt: TGCAGTGCTAGAGACCGGGAAGAAGGGTACTTC
CDR3aa: CSARDREEGYF

d_gene: NA
abundance: once
v_gene: TRBV3-1
j_gene: TRBJ2-5
len: 12
CDR3nt: TGTGCCAGCAGCCATGGTTTAGGGGAGGTGTACTTC
CDR3aa: CASSHGLGEVYF

d_gene: NA
abundance: few
v_gene: TRBV11-2
j_gene: TRBJ2-3
len: 15
CDR3nt: TGTGCCAGCAGCTCCCATTCAGGAGGGGCAGATACGCAGTATTTT
CDR3aa: CASSSHSGGADTQYF

d_gene: NA
abundance: few
v_gene: TRBV7-2
j_gene: TRBJ1-4
len: 15
CDR3nt: TGTGCCAGCAGCTTAGGGGCGGCCGCTAATGAAAAACTGTTTTTT
CDR3aa: CASSLGAAANEKLFF

d_gene: NA
abundance: NA
v_gene: TRBV7-6
j_gene: TRBJ2-3
len: 13
CDR3nt: TGTGCCAGCAGCGCCGGGACACCAGATACGCAGTATTTT
CDR3aa: CASSAGTPDTQYF

d_gene: NA
abundance: NA
v_gene: TRBV29-1
j_gene: TRBJ2-5
len: 13
CDR3nt: TGCAGCGTTGACAGGTTAACCGGCAATGAGCAGTACTTC
CDR3aa: CSVDRLTGNEQYF

d_gene: TRBD1
abundance: NA
v_gene: TRBV28
j_gene: TRBJ1-6
len: 16
CDR3nt: TGTGCCAGCAGCCTCCTACAGGGGGCCAATAATTCACCCCTCCACTTT
CDR3aa: CASSLLQGANNSPLHF

d_gene: NA
abundance: NA
v_gene: TRBV20-1
j_gene: TRBJ2-7
len: 14
CDR3nt: TGCAGTGCTAGAGATGGACCCTGGAGCTACGAGCAGTACTTC
CDR3aa: CSARDGPWSYEQYF

d_gene: TRBD1
abundance: NA
v_gene: TRBV25-1
j_gene: TRBJ1-4
len: 14
CDR3nt: TGTGCCAGCAGGGGAGACAGGGGGCGCGAAAAACTGTTTTTT
CDR3aa: CASRGDRGREKLFF

d_gene: TRBD1
abundance: NA
v_gene: TRBV24-1
j_gene: TRBJ2-1
len: 16
CDR3nt: TGTGCCACCAGTGAGTCGGACAGGGCCCCCCGGAATGAGCAGTTCTTC
CDR3aa: CATSESDRAPRNEQFF

d_gene: TRBD2
abundance: NA
v_gene: TRBV28
j_gene: TRBJ2-1
len: 14
CDR3nt: TGTGCCAGCAGGTTTAGCGGGAGACAAGAGACCCAGTTCTTC
CDR3aa: CASRFSGRQETQFF

d_gene: NA
abundance: few
v_gene: TRBV7-2
j_gene: TRBJ2-3
len: 16
CDR3nt: TGTGCCAGCAGCTTAGTAGGACAGTTCGGGGGAGATACGCAGTATTTT
CDR3aa: CASSLVGQFGGDTQYF

d_gene: TRBD2
abundance: NA
v_gene: TRBV12-3/TRBV12-4
j_gene: TRBJ2-5
len: 14
CDR3nt: TGTGCCAGCAGAATGGCGGGGGGGAAAGAGACCCAGTACTTC
CDR3aa: CASRMAGGKETQYF

d_gene: NA
abundance: once
v_gene: TRBV14
j_gene: TRBJ1-2
len: 13
CDR3nt: TGTGCCAGCAGCCAGCGGGCTCTCGATGGCTACACCTTC
CDR3aa: CASSQRALDGYTF

d_gene: NA
abundance: NA
v_gene: TRBV29-1
j_gene: TRBJ1-1
len: 13
CDR3nt: TGCAGCGCCCCGGGGCAGGGTCACACTGAAGCTTTCTTT
CDR3aa: CSAPGQGHTEAFF

d_gene: TRBD2
abundance: many
v_gene: TRBV27
j_gene: TRBJ2-5
len: 14
CDR3nt: TGTGCCAGCAGCTCTAGCGGCGGTCTACAGACCCAGTACTTC
CDR3aa: CASSSSGGLQTQYF

d_gene: NA
abundance: NA
v_gene: TRBV6-1
j_gene: TRBJ1-5
len: 15
CDR3nt: TGTGCCAGCAGTGAGGGACGGGCCGACACTCAGCCCCAGCATTTT
CDR3aa: CASSEGRADTQPQHF

d_gene: NA
abundance: NA
v_gene: TRBV28
j_gene: TRBJ1-2
len: 14
CDR3nt: TGTGCCAGCAGTTTCTCGTGGGGAAGAATATCTTACACCTTC
CDR3aa: CASSFSWGRISYTF

d_gene: NA
abundance: NA
v_gene: TRBV7-2
j_gene: TRBJ1-2
len: 14
CDR3nt: TGTGCCAGCAGCTTAGTAAACAGCCCCGTTGGCTACACCTTC
CDR3aa: CASSLVNSPVGYTF

d_gene: NA
abundance: NA
v_gene: TRBV28
j_gene: TRBJ2-1
len: 18
CDR3nt: TGTGCCAGCAGTCTCACCACTACCACAAGGGGTTCCTACAATGAGCAGTTCTTC
CDR3aa: CASSLTTTTRGSYNEQFF

d_gene: TRBD2
abundance: NA
v_gene: TRBV18
j_gene: TRBJ2-7
len: 13
CDR3nt: TGTGCCAGCTCACCGGTACTAGCGGCCGAGCAGTACTTC
CDR3aa: CASSPVLAAEQYF

d_gene: NA
abundance: NA
v_gene: TRBV18
j_gene: TRBJ2-1
len: 11
CDR3nt: TGTGCCAGCTCACCTGGTCCTGAGCAGTTCTTC
CDR3aa: CASSPGPEQFF

d_gene: NA
abundance: NA
v_gene: TRBV7-2
j_gene: TRBJ2-3
len: 14
CDR3nt: TGTGCCAGCCACCGGGCGGGGCGCACAGATACGCAGTATTTT
CDR3aa: CASHRAGRTDTQYF

d_gene: NA
abundance: NA
v_gene: TRBV3-1
j_gene: TRBJ2-7
len: 16
CDR3nt: TGTGCCAGCAGCCAGTCCGTTGGGGGCGCGTCCTACGAGCAGTACTTC
CDR3aa: CASSQSVGGASYEQYF

d_gene: NA
abundance: NA
v_gene: TRBV6-2/TRBV6-3
j_gene: TRBJ1-4
len: 14
CDR3nt: TGTGCCAGCAGTTACTCAGGGGGATATGAAAAACTGTTTTTT
CDR3aa: CASSYSGGYEKLFF

d_gene: TRBD2
abundance: NA
v_gene: TRBV7-2
j_gene: TRBJ2-3
len: 15
CDR3nt: TGTGCCAGCAGCCAAGGCCCAGCGGGGGGGTTTTCGCAGTATTTT
CDR3aa: CASSQGPAGGFSQYF

d_gene: TRBD1
abundance: few
v_gene: TRBV24-1
j_gene: TRBJ1-2
len: 16
CDR3nt: TGTGCCACCAGTGACCGATCGGACAGGGTGGGCTATGGCTACACCTTC
CDR3aa: CATSDRSDRVGYGYTF

d_gene: NA
abundance: NA
v_gene: TRBV6-6
j_gene: TRBJ2-7
len: 14
CDR3nt: TGTGCCAGCAGTTCCAAGGGGTCCTCCTACGAGCAGTACTTC
CDR3aa: CASSSKGSSYEQYF

d_gene: NA
abundance: NA
v_gene: TRBV10-3
j_gene: TRBJ1-3
len: 16
CDR3nt: TGTGCCATAATGACGGGTGCCGCAGCCGCTGGAAACACCATATATTTT
CDR3aa: CAIMTGAAAAGNTIYF

d_gene: NA
abundance: NA
v_gene: TRBV2
j_gene: TRBJ2-5
len: 14
CDR3nt: TGTGCCAGCAGTGACAACAGCCCCCCAGAGACCCAGTACTTC
CDR3aa: CASSDNSPPETQYF

d_gene: NA
abundance: NA
v_gene: TRBV5-6
j_gene: TRBJ2-7
len: 14
CDR3nt: TGTGCCAGCAGCTTTATGCTCGTCCCCTACGAGCAGTACTTC
CDR3aa: CASSFMLVPYEQYF

d_gene: TRBD1
abundance: NA
v_gene: TRBV7-2
j_gene: TRBJ1-1
len: 13
CDR3nt: TGTGCCAGCAGCCCAAACAGGGACAGGGGAACTTTCTTT
CDR3aa: CASSPNRDRGTFF

d_gene: TRBD1
abundance: NA
v_gene: TRBV12-5
j_gene: TRBJ1-1
len: 17
CDR3nt: TGTGCTAGTGGTTTGGTACCCGGGACAGGGGGGAGGACTGAAGCTTTCTTT
CDR3aa: CASGLVPGTGGRTEAFF

d_gene: NA
abundance: NA
v_gene: TRBV7-9
j_gene: TRBJ1-2
len: 14
CDR3nt: TGTGCCAGCAGTCGCGCCATGGGCGACTATGGCTACACCTTC
CDR3aa: CASSRAMGDYGYTF

d_gene: NA
abundance: NA
v_gene: TRBV5-6
j_gene: TRBJ1-1
len: 13
CDR3nt: TGTGCCAGCAGCTACGGGACCGGACCCAAAGCTTTCTTT
CDR3aa: CASSYGTGPKAFF

d_gene: NA
abundance: NA
v_gene: TRBV12-3/TRBV12-4
j_gene: TRBJ1-2
len: 14
CDR3nt: TGTGCCAGCAAATGGGGCTCAGCTAACTATGGCTACACCTTC
CDR3aa: CASKWGSANYGYTF

d_gene: NA
abundance: NA
v_gene: TRBV28
j_gene: TRBJ2-7
len: 11
CDR3nt: TGTGCCAGCTATGGCTCCTACGAGCAGTACTTC
CDR3aa: CASYGSYEQYF

d_gene: TRBD1
abundance: few
v_gene: TRBV25-1
j_gene: TRBJ2-7
len: 15
CDR3nt: TGTGCCAGCAGTGAGGTGGCGACAGGGGCCTACGAGCAGTACTTC
CDR3aa: CASSEVATGAYEQYF

d_gene: TRBD1
abundance: NA
v_gene: TRBV7-9
j_gene: TRBJ1-2
len: 17
CDR3nt: TGTGCCAGCAGCCCCACTGGGACAGGAACAAAGGACTATGGCTACACCTTC
CDR3aa: CASSPTGTGTKDYGYTF

d_gene: NA
abundance: NA
v_gene: TRBV27
j_gene: TRBJ2-6
len: 15
CDR3nt: TGTGCCAGCAAGCCCGGAAACTCTGGGGCCAACGTCCTGACTTTC
CDR3aa: CASKPGNSGANVLTF

d_gene: NA
abundance: NA
v_gene: TRBV6-5
j_gene: TRBJ2-3
len: 15
CDR3nt: TGTGCCAGCAGTTGCGCGGTGGGATACACAGATACGCAGTATTTT
CDR3aa: CASSCAVGYTDTQYF

d_gene: TRBD1
abundance: once
v_gene: TRBV4-2
j_gene: TRBJ1-2
len: 15
CDR3nt: TGTGCCAGCAGCCAGCCACAGGGGGCTGGGTATGGCTACACCTTC
CDR3aa: CASSQPQGAGYGYTF